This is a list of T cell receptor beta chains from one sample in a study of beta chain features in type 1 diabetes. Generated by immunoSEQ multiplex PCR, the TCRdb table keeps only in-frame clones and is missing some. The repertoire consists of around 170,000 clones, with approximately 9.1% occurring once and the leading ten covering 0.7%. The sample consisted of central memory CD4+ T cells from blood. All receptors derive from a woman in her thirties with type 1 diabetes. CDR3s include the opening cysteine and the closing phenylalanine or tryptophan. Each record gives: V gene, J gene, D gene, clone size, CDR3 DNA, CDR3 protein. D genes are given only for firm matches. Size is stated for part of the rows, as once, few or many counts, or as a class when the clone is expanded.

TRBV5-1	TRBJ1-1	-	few	TGCGCCAGCACAAAGCGGGGGAACACTGAAGCTTTCTTT	CASTKRGNTEAFF
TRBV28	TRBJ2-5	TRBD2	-	TGTGCCAGCAGTTTGTGGACTAGCGGGAGCGAGACCCAGTACTTC	CASSLWTSGSETQYF
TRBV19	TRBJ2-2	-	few	TGTGCCAGTAGTATTCCGGGTAGTTCCGGGGAGCTGTTTTTT	CASSIPGSSGELFF
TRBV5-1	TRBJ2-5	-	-	TGCGCCAGCAGCTTGGCCGGTGGAGAGACCCAGTACTTC	CASSLAGGETQYF
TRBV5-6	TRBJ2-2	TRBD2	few	TGTGCCAGCAGCTCGCTAGCGGCGAACACCGGGGAGCTGTTTTTT	CASSSLAANTGELFF
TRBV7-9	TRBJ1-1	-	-	TGTGCCAGCAAACACGACGGGGGCACTGAAGCTTTCTTT	CASKHDGGTEAFF
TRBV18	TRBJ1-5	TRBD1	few	TGTGCCAGCTCACCAGGACAGGAGGATCAGCCCCAGCATTTT	CASSPGQEDQPQHF
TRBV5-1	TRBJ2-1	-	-	TGCGCCAGCAGCTCCTCAGGGGACCCCAGGTACAATGAGCAGTTCTTC	CASSSSGDPRYNEQFF
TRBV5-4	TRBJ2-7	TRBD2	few	TGTGCCAGCAGCTTGGGCGGGAGCAGAGGAGAGCAGTACTTC	CASSLGGSRGEQYF
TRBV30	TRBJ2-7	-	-	TGTGCCTGGGGACTGGGCTACGAGCAGTACTTC	CAWGLGYEQYF
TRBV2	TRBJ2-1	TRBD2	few	TGTGCCAGCAGTAGTAGCGGGAGAATAGTCAGCTATGAGCAGTTCTTC	CASSSSGRIVSYEQFF
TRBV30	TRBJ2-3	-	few	TGTGCCTGGAGTGTCAAGGGGGCAGATACGCAGTATTTT	CAWSVKGADTQYF
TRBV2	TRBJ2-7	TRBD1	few	TGTGCCATCTCCGGGGCAGGGGGTTACGAGCAGTACTTC	CAISGAGGYEQYF
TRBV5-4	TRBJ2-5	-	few	TGTGCCAGCAGCTTGGAGGGCGGGGAGACCCAGTACTTC	CASSLEGGETQYF
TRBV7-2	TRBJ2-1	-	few	TGTGCCAGCAGCTTAGATGCTAGCGAGCAGTTCTTC	CASSLDASEQFF